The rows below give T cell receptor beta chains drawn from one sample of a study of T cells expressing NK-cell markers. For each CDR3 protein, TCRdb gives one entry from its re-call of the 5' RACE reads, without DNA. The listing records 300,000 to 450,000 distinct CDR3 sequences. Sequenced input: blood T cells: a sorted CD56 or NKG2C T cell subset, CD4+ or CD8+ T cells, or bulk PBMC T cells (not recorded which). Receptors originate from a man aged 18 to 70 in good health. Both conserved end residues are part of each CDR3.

cdr3_aa: CSATTSGDSHLLRTQYF
j_call: TRBJ2-5
v_call: TRBV20-1

cdr3_aa: CASRTTSTNTGELFF
j_call: TRBJ2-2
v_call: TRBV23-1

cdr3_aa: CASSLGLVSHEQFF
j_call: TRBJ2-1
v_call: TRBV5-6

cdr3_aa: CASSPISLDTQYF
j_call: TRBJ2-3
v_call: TRBV12-3/TRBV12-4

cdr3_aa: CATSRVGISGNTIYF
j_call: TRBJ1-3
v_call: TRBV15

cdr3_aa: CASSFGTGTNEKLFF
j_call: TRBJ1-4
v_call: TRBV5-1

cdr3_aa: CASSQNPGLLYNEQFF
j_call: TRBJ2-1
v_call: TRBV7-2

cdr3_aa: CASSPAGFATEAFF
j_call: TRBJ1-1
v_call: TRBV18

cdr3_aa: CASSPQGRMNTEAFF
j_call: TRBJ1-1
v_call: TRBV27

cdr3_aa: CASSLTEGSPLHF
j_call: TRBJ1-6
v_call: TRBV7-3

cdr3_aa: CASSVNTFNRGGVSYNEQFF
j_call: TRBJ2-1
v_call: TRBV9

cdr3_aa: CASSPFDSHTAAQYF
j_call: TRBJ2-5
v_call: TRBV3-1

cdr3_aa: CASSQGRAGANVLTF
j_call: TRBJ2-6
v_call: TRBV7-2

cdr3_aa: CSVEETDRGFSYEQYF
j_call: TRBJ2-7
v_call: TRBV29-1

cdr3_aa: CASTRDRAAQPQHF
j_call: TRBJ1-5
v_call: TRBV6-1

cdr3_aa: CAIRDRETYTEAFF
j_call: TRBJ1-1
v_call: TRBV10-3

cdr3_aa: CASSRSWTGGNSPLHF
j_call: TRBJ1-6
v_call: TRBV3-1

cdr3_aa: CASSQSGRVGVRKTQYF
j_call: TRBJ2-5
v_call: TRBV3-1

cdr3_aa: CASSYLGRGSDTQYF
j_call: TRBJ2-3
v_call: TRBV11-2

cdr3_aa: CASSVAVAGNSYEQYF
j_call: TRBJ2-7
v_call: TRBV18

cdr3_aa: CASRGEGAAGELFF
j_call: TRBJ2-2
v_call: TRBV7-2

cdr3_aa: CASSPGPRMGTQYF
j_call: TRBJ2-3
v_call: TRBV18

cdr3_aa: CASSLGGSADTQYF
j_call: TRBJ2-3
v_call: TRBV5-5

cdr3_aa: CASSAGTLFSGNTIYF
j_call: TRBJ1-3
v_call: TRBV12-3/TRBV12-4

cdr3_aa: CATAGGRSYEQYF
j_call: TRBJ2-7
v_call: TRBV10-3

cdr3_aa: CASTPPRQRRAEAFF
j_call: TRBJ1-1
v_call: TRBV28

cdr3_aa: CSARDYRGSADTQYF
j_call: TRBJ2-3
v_call: TRBV20-1

cdr3_aa: CASSARDRGDNYGYTF
j_call: TRBJ1-2
v_call: TRBV3-1

cdr3_aa: CASSQNGTGPTLRKPNTGELFF
j_call: TRBJ2-2
v_call: TRBV23-1

cdr3_aa: CASSYSQGANNEQFF
j_call: TRBJ2-1
v_call: TRBV6-5

cdr3_aa: CASSSDYYTDTQYF
j_call: TRBJ2-3
v_call: TRBV7-2

cdr3_aa: CATSDRGTGKIHEQYF
j_call: TRBJ2-7
v_call: TRBV24-1

cdr3_aa: CASSVGDYYNEQFF
j_call: TRBJ2-1
v_call: TRBV7-2

cdr3_aa: CASRPPRQGIAFF
j_call: TRBJ1-1
v_call: TRBV28

cdr3_aa: CASSYSGTPGEKLFF
j_call: TRBJ1-4
v_call: TRBV6-5

cdr3_aa: CASSLGGNIETQYF
j_call: TRBJ2-5
v_call: TRBV7-2

cdr3_aa: CASSPSRDPYTLTDTQYF
j_call: TRBJ2-3
v_call: TRBV7-9

cdr3_aa: CASSLLPSSTDTQYF
j_call: TRBJ2-3
v_call: TRBV5-1

cdr3_aa: CSASGTAEYEQYF
j_call: TRBJ2-7
v_call: TRBV29-1

cdr3_aa: CASSTGDRAYGYTF
j_call: TRBJ1-2
v_call: TRBV7-2